The present TCR beta chain was sequenced within a study of regulatory T cells in long-lasting Graves disease. This CDR3 is 13 amino acids long. The germline CDR1 and CDR2 sequences are MNHEY and SVGEGT. V lost 2 bases, J lost 8 bases, and 10 bases lay in between. Both iRepertoire HTBI primers and Arm-PCR of CDR3 regions were used to build the TCR beta libraries. One entry per CDR3 protein results from TCRdb running MiXCR on the multiplex PCR reads. The table records roughly 530,000 distinct CDR3 sequences, about 16% of them present only once. Comments on this clonotype: Its antigen remains unidentified.

Notes on the study in general: Between persistent patients, thousands of public clonotypes were shared, exceeding the 950 to 1,000 shared between new patients. Graves' patients with persistent disease showed TCR diversity lower than patients newly diagnosed.

Indicated time point: newly diagnosed GD, antithyroid drugs for less than 3 months. TCR sequences were obtained from RNA taken from PBMCs. The sample also formed part of further work on T cells in Graves' hyperthyroidism and ophthalmopathy. That report notes: Researchers found most expanded thyroid clonotypes above 0.001 in blood as well. Onset of ophthalmopathy came a median roughly 6.5 months after the model predicted it.

Sequencing was performed on peripheral blood mononuclear cells (PBMCs), taken at new diagnosis, from a patient treated with antithyroid drugs. The TCR originated in a woman in her forties or fifties with Graves disease. The genes are TRBV6-2 or TRBV6-3 and TRBJ2-1; D remains ambiguous. The CDR3 region has the DNA TGTGCCAGCAGTTACGGGGTTATCGATGAGCAGTTCTTC. This translates into CASSYGVIDEQFF.